This T cell receptor beta chain was documented in a study of blood T cell repertoires in COVID-19. In the authors' methods: Reference gene primer amplification gave estimated nucleated cell counts. Sequencing was performed with immunoSEQ multiplex PCR; in TCRdb, only in-frame clones are kept and a portion is missing. That table supplies the V and J calls and clone size; D and trimming were determined from the DNA. The sample lists some 150,000 clones; about 81% were seen once. Germline-derived CDR1 and CDR2 are SGDLS and YYNGEE. V was pared by 2 bases and J by 5 bases, with 12 bases between. The length of the CDR3 is 14 residues. This clone appeared a single time.

The chain recombines TRBV9 with TRBJ2-3; D perhaps matches TRBD1 (6 bases). The sequenced sample consisted of peripheral blood. This sequence originates from a woman of 80 years or more with acute or convalescent COVID-19. The CDR3: CASSVTGKEDTQYF. CDR3 bases: TGTGCCAGCAGCGTTACAGGGAAAGAAGATACGCAGTATTTT.